The 18 T cell receptor beta chains below all came from one sample that was sequenced in a study of T cell repertoires in cytomegalovirus infection. The antigens for these receptors are not known. Each CDR3 protein is one row after TCRdb ran MiXCR on the reads. The sample includes 600,000 to 700,000 distinct CDR3 sequences, around 32% of them seen just once. The sequenced sample was cultured PBMCs, obtained from culture after CMV antigen stimulation. The receptors come from a human donor in good health (CMV status not recorded). Some clones in this sample may be carry-over from other donors' samples.

The V and J genes are TRBV25-1 and TRBJ2-3, with TRBD2 matching 8 bases. CDR1 is MGHDK and CDR2 is SYGVNS in the germline V gene. The CDR3 extends over 16 amino acids. V was clipped by 6 bases and J by 8 bases; unmatched bases: 16. In nucleotides, the CDR3 is TGTGCCAGCAGCAGGGACGGGGGGGGAGTGTATGCTACGCAGTATTTT. Translation: CASSRDGGGVYATQYF. The full variable domain, with the rest looked up from reference TRBV25-1 and TRBJ2-3, is EADIYQTPRYLVIGTGKKITLECSQTMGHDKMYWYQQDPGMELHLIHYSYGVNSTEKGDLSSESTVSRIRTEHFPLTLESARPSHTSQYLCASSRDGGGVYATQYFGPGTRLTVL.

The chain couples TRBV19 to TRBJ2-1; 10 nucleotides agree with TRBD2. The CDR3 is 15 amino acids. The germline CDR1 and CDR2 sequences are LNHDA and SQIVND (reference sequence). V was clipped by 7 bases and J by 3 bases; unmatched bases: 6. In DNA form, the CDR3 reads TGTGCCAGTACCCCGGGACTAGCGAACTACAATGAGCAGTTCTTC. Amino acid sequence: CASTPGLANYNEQFF.

This clonotype was found many times. V and J are TRBV7-2 and TRBJ2-4; the D gene is possibly TRBD2 (5 bases). Deletions cut 5 bases from V and 4 bases from J, with 9 bases between. From germline, CDR1 is SGHTA and CDR2 FQGNSA. The CDR3 consists of 13 residues. The CDR3 region has the DNA TGTGCCAGCAGCCCCAGACTAAAAAACATTCAGTACTTC. Protein product: CASSPRLKNIQYF.

The chain recombines TRBV6-5 with TRBJ2-5; 10 bases map to TRBD1. J gave up 1 base and V 4 bases, and 15 bases lay outside the gene matches. Germline loops: CDR1 MNHEY, CDR2 SVGAGI. This CDR3 has 19 amino acids. CDR3: CASSSGQGKPGWLQETQYF. The CDR3 DNA reads as TGTGCCAGCAGTTCGGGACAGGGGAAACCCGGTTGGCTCCAAGAGACCCAGTACTTC.

The V gene is TRBV18, the J gene TRBJ2-5; 12 bases align to TRBD1. Germline lookup yields CDR1 KGHSH and CDR2 LQKENI. The V gene end was trimmed by 3 bases and the J gene end by 5 bases; junction bases not matched to a gene: 4. The CDR3 spans 15 residues. CDR3 coding DNA: TGTGCCAGCTCACCGGGGACAGGGGGCTACGAGACCCAGTACTTC. Its translation: CASSPGTGGYETQYF.

The chain combines TRBV7-2 with TRBJ2-6, with no clear D. From germline, CDR1 is SGHTA and CDR2 FQGNSA. The CDR3 extends over 15 amino acids. V lost 5 bases, J lost 0 bases, and 8 bases lay in between. The CDR3 loop reads CASSIQSSGANVLTF. The DNA of the CDR3 is TGTGCCAGCAGCATCCAGAGCTCTGGGGCCAACGTCCTGACTTTC.

V usage is TRBV6-2 or TRBV6-3 and J usage is TRBJ2-7; 7 nucleotides agree with TRBD2. Germline CDR1 is MNHEY and CDR2 is SVGEGT. Trimming cost V 5 bases and J 3 bases; bases outside gene matches: 7. The CDR3 sequence is 14 residues long. The CDR3: CASSPLWGGYEQYF. The CDR3 bases are TGTGCCAGCAGTCCCCTCTGGGGGGGCTACGAGCAGTACTTC.

This clonotype occurred many times. The CDR3 region is CASSSHWANVLTF. CDR3 coding DNA: TGTGCCAGCAGCTCGCATTGGGCCAACGTCCTGACTTTC. The chain couples TRBV7-2 to TRBJ2-6, with unresolved D. V was shortened by 4 bases and J by 5 bases, with 6 bases between the two germline ends. Per the germline V gene, CDR1 is SGHTA and CDR2 is FQGNSA. The CDR3 has 13 amino acids.

This clonotype was counted a few times. The chain joins TRBV6-1 to TRBJ2-1; TRBD2 matches at 12 bases. Germline V lookup: CDR1 MNHNS, CDR2 SASEGT. The ends lost 0 bases at V and 4 bases at J; junction bases unmatched: 1. CDR3 length equals 16 residues. The CDR3 sequence is CASSEAGTSGYNEQFF. CDR3 sequence (DNA): TGTGCCAGCAGTGAAGCTGGGACTAGCGGGTACAATGAGCAGTTCTTC.

This clonotype was found a few times. This sequence joins TRBV19 and TRBJ1-3; unclear D gene. Per germline, CDR1 LNHDA and CDR2 SQIVND (reference sequence). V gave up 4 bases and J gave up 4 bases, with 11 bases separating them. There are 14 residues in the CDR3. The CDR3 loop reads CASSKSGSGNTIYF. DNA for the CDR3: TGTGCCAGTAGTAAATCTGGGTCCGGAAACACCATATATTTT.

The chain links TRBV13 to TRBJ2-7, with 14 bases matching TRBD2. Trimming took 5 bases from V and 3 from J; bases not matched to a gene: 6. CDR1 and CDR2 (germline): PRHDT, FYEKMQ (reference sequence). The CDR3 consists of 16 residues. The DNA for the CDR3 is TGTGCCAGCAGCCAGTCGGGACTAGCGGGGGACTACGAGCAGTACTTC. This codes for CASSQSGLAGDYEQYF.

The chain employs TRBV7-9 and TRBJ2-1, with a weak D call TRBD2 (7 bases). There are 15 residues in the CDR3. The V gene lost 3 bases and the J gene lost 6 bases, with 15 bases spanning the gap. In germline, CDR1 is SEHNR, CDR2 FQNEAQ (reference sequence). This chain's CDR3 is CASSFLRGGSNEQFF. The CDR3 region has the DNA TGTGCCAGCAGCTTTCTGAGGGGGGGAAGCAATGAGCAGTTCTTC.

This clonotype was recorded many times. The chain joins TRBV7-6 to TRBJ1-2, with 8 bases that match TRBD1. The V gene's germline CDR1 is SGHVS and CDR2 FNYEAQ. The CDR3 has 15 amino acids. V lost 0 bases and J lost 8; bases outside the gene matches: 8. CDR3 protein: CASSLAEGQVEGYTF. CDR3 nucleotides: TGTGCCAGCAGCTTAGCTGAGGGACAGGTGGAAGGCTACACCTTC.

The rearrangement uses TRBV5-6 and TRBJ2-3; TRBD1 is a possible D gene (5 bases). Trimming stripped 4 bases from V and 1 base from J, with 13 bases between. Germline V gene data show CDR1 as SGHDT and CDR2 as YYEEEE. The CDR3 is 15 residues long. CDR3 sequence reads: CASSTLDKRTDTQYF. The CDR3 DNA reads as TGTGCCAGCAGCACCCTGGACAAACGCACAGATACGCAGTATTTT.

CDR3 nucleotide sequence: TGTGCCAGCAGCTGGACGGCTTATAGCAATCAGCCCCAGCATTTT. Translated: CASSWTAYSNQPQHF. The V call is TRBV12-3 or TRBV12-4, the J call TRBJ1-5; D is uncertain. The CDR3 extends over 15 amino acids. With 6 bases removed from V and 0 bases from J, the gap between germline ends came to 12 bases.

The chain combines TRBV7-9 with TRBJ2-1, with D uncertain. Germline V lookup: CDR1 SEHNR, CDR2 FQNEAQ (reference sequence). This CDR3 contains 13 residues. Trimming stripped 3 bases from V and 8 bases from J, with 11 bases between. The CDR3: CASSFSGVDEQFF. The CDR3 bases are TGTGCCAGCAGCTTTAGTGGGGTGGATGAGCAGTTCTTC.

As for this clonotype: One end of the junction fails to match germline, which may point to a read error. The V call is TRBV7-2, the J call TRBJ2-1; D not certain. Germline V gene data show CDR1 as SGHTA and CDR2 as FQGNSA. The length of the CDR3 is 14 residues. The chain's CDR3 is CDSSFKIAYNEQFF. For the CDR3, the DNA is TGTGACAGCAGCTTTAAGATCGCCTACAATGAGCAGTTCTTC.

The V call is TRBV2, the J call TRBJ1-1, with a possible D match to TRBD1 (5 bases). V was clipped by 1 base and J by 5 bases, with 14 bases between them. CDR3 length: 15 amino acids. CDR1 is SNHLY, CDR2 FYNNEI, per germline. The CDR3 coding sequence is TGTGCCAGCAGTGAAGTGCCTACAGGACGTACTGAAGCTTTCTTT. Translated, it gives CASSEVPTGRTEAFF.